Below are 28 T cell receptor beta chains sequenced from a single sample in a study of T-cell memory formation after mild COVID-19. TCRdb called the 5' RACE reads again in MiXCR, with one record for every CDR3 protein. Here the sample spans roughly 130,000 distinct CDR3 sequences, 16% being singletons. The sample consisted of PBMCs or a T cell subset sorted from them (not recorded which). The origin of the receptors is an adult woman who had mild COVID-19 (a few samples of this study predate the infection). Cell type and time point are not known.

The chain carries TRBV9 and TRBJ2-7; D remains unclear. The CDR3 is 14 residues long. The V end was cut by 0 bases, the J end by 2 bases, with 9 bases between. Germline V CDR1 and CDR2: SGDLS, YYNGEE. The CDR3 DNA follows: TGTGCCAGCAGCGTAGGGGATTTAACCTACGAGCAGTACTTC. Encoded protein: CASSVGDLTYEQYF. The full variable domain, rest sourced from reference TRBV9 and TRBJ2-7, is DSGVTQTPKHLITATGQRVTLRCSPRSGDLSVYWYQQSLDQGLQFLIQYYNGEERAKGNILERFSAQQFPDLHSELNLSSLELGDSALYFCASSVGDLTYEQYFGPGTRLTVT.

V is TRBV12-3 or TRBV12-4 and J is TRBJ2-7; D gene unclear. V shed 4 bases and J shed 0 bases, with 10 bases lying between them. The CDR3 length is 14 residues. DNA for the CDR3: TGTGCCAGCAGTTCCCGGACCGTCTCCTACGAGCAGTACTTC. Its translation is CASSSRTVSYEQYF.

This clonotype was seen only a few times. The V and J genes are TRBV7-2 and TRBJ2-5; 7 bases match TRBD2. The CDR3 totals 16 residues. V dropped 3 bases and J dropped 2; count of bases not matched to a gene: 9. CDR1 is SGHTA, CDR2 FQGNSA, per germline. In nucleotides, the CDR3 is TGTGCCAGCAGCTTCGGGAGGCTACCCCGGCAAGAGACCCAGTACTTC. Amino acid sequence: CASSFGRLPRQETQYF.

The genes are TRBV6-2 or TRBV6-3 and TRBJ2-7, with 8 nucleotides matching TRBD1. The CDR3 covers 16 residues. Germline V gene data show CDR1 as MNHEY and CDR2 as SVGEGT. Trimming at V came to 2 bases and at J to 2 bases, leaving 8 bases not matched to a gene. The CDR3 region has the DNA TGTGCCAGCAGTTACCCCCTGGACAGGGCAACCTACGAGCAGTACTTC. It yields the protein CASSYPLDRATYEQYF.

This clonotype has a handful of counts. The CDR3 region is CSARDTQGNSAGELFF. In nucleotides, the CDR3 is TGCAGTGCTAGAGATACCCAGGGAAATAGTGCCGGGGAGCTGTTTTTT. J is TRBJ2-2 and V is TRBV20-1, with a possible D match to TRBD1 (5 bases). CDR3 length equals 16 residues. V was trimmed by 0 bases and J by 6 bases, leaving 17 bases between them. Germline V gene data show CDR1 as DFQATT and CDR2 as SNEGSKA (reference sequence).

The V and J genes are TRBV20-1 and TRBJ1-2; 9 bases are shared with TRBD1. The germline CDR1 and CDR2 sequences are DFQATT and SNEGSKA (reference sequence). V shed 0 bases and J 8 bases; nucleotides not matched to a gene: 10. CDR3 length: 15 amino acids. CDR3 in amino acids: CSARDLPGTGRGYTF. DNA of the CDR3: TGCAGTGCTAGAGATCTCCCCGGGACAGGGAGAGGCTACACCTTC.

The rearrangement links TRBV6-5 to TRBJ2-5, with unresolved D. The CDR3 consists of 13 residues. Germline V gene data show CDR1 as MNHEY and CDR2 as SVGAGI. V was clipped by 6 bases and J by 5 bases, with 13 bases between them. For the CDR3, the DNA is TGTGCCAGCAGCTTGGGGAACCCGGAGACCCAGTACTTC. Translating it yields CASSLGNPETQYF.

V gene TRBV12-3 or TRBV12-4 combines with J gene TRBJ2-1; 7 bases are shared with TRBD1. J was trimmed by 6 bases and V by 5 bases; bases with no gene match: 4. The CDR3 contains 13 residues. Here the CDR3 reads CASSLWDSNEQFF. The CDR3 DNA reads TGTGCCAGCAGTCTGTGGGACAGCAATGAGCAGTTCTTC.

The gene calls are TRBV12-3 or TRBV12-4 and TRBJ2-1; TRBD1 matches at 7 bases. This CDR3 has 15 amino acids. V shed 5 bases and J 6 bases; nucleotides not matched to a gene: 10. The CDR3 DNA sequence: TGTGCCAGCAGTATAACAGGGGTTTTTGGCAATGAGCAGTTCTTC. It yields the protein CASSITGVFGNEQFF.

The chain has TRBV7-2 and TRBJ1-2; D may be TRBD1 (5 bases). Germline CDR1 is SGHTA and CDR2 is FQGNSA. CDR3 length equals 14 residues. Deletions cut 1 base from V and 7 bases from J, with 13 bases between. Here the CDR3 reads CASSLGTSGTGYTF. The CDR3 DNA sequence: TGTGCCAGCAGCTTAGGTACTTCAGGGACTGGCTACACCTTC.

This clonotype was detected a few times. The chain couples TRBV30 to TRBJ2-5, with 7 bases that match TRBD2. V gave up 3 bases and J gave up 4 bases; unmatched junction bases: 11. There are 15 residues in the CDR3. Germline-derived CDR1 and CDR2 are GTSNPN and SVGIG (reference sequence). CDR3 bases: TGTGCCTGGAGGGGACTCGCGGGGGATGCAGAGACCCAGTACTTC. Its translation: CAWRGLAGDAETQYF.

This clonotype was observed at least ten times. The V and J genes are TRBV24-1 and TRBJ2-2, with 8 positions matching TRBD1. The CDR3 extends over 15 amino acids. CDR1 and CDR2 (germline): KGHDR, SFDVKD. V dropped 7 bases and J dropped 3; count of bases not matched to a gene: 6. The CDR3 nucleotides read TGTGCCACCAGCTGGACAGGGCTTGACACCGGGGAGCTGTTTTTT. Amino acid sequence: CATSWTGLDTGELFF.

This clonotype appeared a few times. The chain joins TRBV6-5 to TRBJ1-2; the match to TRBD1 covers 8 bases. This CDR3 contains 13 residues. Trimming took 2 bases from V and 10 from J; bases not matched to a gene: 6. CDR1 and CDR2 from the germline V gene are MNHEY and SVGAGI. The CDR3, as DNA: TGTGCCAGCAGTTACGCGGACAGGGAGGTCTACACCTTC. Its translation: CASSYADREVYTF.

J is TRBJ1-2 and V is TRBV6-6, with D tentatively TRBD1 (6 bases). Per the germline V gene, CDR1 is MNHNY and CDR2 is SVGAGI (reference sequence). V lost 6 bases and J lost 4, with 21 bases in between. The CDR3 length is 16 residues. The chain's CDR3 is CASSQGTSAIAYGYTF. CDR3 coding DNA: TGTGCCAGCAGCCAAGGGACATCCGCAATCGCCTATGGCTACACCTTC.

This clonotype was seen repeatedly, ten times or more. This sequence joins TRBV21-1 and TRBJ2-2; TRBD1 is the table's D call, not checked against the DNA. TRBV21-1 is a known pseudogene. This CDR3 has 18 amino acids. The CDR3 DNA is TGTGCCAGCAGCACAGGGTCCTCAGGGGGAACGAACACCGGGGAGCTGTTTTTT. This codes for CASSTGSSGGTNTGELFF.

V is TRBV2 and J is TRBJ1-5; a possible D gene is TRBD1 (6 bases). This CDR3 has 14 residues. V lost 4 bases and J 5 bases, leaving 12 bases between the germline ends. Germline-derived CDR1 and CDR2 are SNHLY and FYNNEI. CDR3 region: CASSATNRDQPQHF. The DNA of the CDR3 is TGTGCCAGCAGTGCGACCAACAGGGATCAGCCCCAGCATTTT.

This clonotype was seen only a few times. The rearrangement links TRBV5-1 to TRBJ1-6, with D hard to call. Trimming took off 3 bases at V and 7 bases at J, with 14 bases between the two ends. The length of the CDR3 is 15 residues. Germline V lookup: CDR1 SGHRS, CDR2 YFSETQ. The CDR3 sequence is CASSWVGEENSPLHF. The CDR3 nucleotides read TGCGCCAGCAGCTGGGTCGGGGAAGAGAATTCACCCCTCCACTTT.

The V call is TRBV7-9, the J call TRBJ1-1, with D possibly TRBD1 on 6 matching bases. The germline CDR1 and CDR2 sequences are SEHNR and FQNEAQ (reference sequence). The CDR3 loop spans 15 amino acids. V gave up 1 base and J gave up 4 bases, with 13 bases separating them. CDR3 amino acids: CASSLEETGPTEAFF. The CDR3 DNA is TGTGCCAGCAGCTTAGAAGAAACAGGGCCCACTGAAGCTTTCTTT. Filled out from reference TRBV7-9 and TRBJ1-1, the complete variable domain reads DTGVSQNPRHKITKRGQNVTFRCDPISEHNRLYWYRQTLGQGPEFLTYFQNEAQLEKSRLLSDRFSAERPKGSFSTLEIQRTEQGDSAMYLCASSLEETGPTEAFFGQGTRLTVV.

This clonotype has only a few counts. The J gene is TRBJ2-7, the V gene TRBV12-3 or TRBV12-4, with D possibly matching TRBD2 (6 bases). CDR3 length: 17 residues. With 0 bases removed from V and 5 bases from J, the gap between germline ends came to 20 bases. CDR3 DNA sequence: TGTGCCAGCAGTTTAGCATCGACTAGTGTGGGGCTTGACGAGCAGTACTTC. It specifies CASSLASTSVGLDEQYF.

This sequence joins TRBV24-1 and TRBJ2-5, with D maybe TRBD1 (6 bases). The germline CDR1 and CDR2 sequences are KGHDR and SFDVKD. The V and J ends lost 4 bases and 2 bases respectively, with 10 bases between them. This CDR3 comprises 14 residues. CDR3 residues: CATSEQGNQETQYF. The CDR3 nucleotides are TGTGCCACCAGTGAACAGGGTAATCAAGAGACCCAGTACTTC.

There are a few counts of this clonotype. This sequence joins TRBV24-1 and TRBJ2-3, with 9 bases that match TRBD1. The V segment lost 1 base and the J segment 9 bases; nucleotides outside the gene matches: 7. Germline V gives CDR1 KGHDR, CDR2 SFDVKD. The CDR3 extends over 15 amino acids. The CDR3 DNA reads TGTGCCACCAGTGATTTACCGACGGGACAGGGAACGCAGTATTTT. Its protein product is CATSDLPTGQGTQYF.

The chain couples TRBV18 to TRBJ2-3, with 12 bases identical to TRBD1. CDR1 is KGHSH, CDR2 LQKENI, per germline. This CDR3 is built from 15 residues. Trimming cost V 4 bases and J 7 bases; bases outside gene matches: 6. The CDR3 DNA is TGTGCCAGCTCACTGGGGACAGGGGGCAGGAATACGCAGTATTTT. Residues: CASSLGTGGRNTQYF.

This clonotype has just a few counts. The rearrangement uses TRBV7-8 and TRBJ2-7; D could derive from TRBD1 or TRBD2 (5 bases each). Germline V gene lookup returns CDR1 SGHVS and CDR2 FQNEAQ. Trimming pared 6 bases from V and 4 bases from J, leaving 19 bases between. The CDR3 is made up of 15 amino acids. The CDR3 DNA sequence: TGTGCCAGCAGAAACAGAGGGCTCGAGGGGTACGAGCAGTACTTC. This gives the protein CASRNRGLEGYEQYF.

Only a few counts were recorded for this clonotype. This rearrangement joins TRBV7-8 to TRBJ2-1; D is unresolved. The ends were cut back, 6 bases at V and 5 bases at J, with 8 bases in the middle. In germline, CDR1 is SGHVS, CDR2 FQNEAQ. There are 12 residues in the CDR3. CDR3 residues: CASRLSDNEQFF. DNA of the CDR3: TGTGCCAGCAGGCTCTCGGACAATGAGCAGTTCTTC.

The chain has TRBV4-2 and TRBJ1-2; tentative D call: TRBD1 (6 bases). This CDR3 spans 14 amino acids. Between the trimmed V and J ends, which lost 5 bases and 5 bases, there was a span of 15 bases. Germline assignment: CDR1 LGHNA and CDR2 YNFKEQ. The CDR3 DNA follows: TGTGCCAGCAGCGAACTGGGGGGCTGGTATGGCTACACCTTC. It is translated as CASSELGGWYGYTF.

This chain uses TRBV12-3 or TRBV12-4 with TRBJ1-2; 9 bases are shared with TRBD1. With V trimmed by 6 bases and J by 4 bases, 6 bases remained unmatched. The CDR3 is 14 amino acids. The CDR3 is CASRLQGATYGYTF. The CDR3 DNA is TGTGCCAGCAGGTTACAGGGGGCGACCTATGGCTACACCTTC.

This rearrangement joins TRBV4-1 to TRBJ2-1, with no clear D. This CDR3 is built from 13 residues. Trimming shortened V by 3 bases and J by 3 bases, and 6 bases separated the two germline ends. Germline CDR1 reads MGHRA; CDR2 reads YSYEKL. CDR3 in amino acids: CASSHVSYNEQFF. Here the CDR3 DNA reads TGCGCCAGCAGCCACGTAAGCTACAATGAGCAGTTCTTC.

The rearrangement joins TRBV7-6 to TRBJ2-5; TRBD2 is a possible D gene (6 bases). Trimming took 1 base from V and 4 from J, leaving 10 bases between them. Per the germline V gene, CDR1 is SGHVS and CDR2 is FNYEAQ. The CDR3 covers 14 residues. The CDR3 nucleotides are TGTGCCAGCAGCTTAGGGGCGGGGATAGAGACCCAGTACTTC. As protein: CASSLGAGIETQYF.